Each of the 31 T cell receptor beta chains below was sequenced from the same sample in a study of blood T cell repertoires in COVID-19. Assay: immunoSEQ multiplex PCR; the TCRdb copy retains only in-frame clones and omits some. The table lists around 68,000 clones, 87% of them singletons. Material: peripheral blood. The receptors originated from a man aged 50-59 years with active COVID-19.

V is TRBV18 and J is TRBJ1-1, with D unclear. The CDR3 length is 14 residues. V dropped 3 bases and J dropped 5 bases, with 13 bases sitting between them. Germline-derived CDR1 and CDR2 are KGHSH and LQKENI. CDR3 coding DNA: TGTGCCAGCTCACCCCCTCCAGGTTCAACTGAAGCTTTCTTT. Amino acids: CASSPPPGSTEAFF.

This clone was counted between two and nine times. The V and J genes are TRBV12-3 or TRBV12-4 and TRBJ2-3; a weak D match, TRBD2 (5 bases). The V and J ends lost 6 bases and 5 bases respectively, with 12 bases between them. This CDR3 comprises 13 residues. The CDR3 bases are TGTGCCAGCAGCCTCGGACTCGGAGATACGCAGTATTTT. This gives the protein CASSLGLGDTQYF.

The V and J genes are TRBV28 and TRBJ2-7, with D perhaps TRBD1 (6 bases). Germline CDR1 is MDHEN and CDR2 is SYDVKM. The CDR3 length is 12 residues. Trimming pared 5 bases from V and 4 bases from J, leaving 9 bases between. The DNA for the CDR3 is TGTGCCAGCAGTGGCGGACAGTACGAGCAGTACTTC. It yields the protein CASSGGQYEQYF.

The chain links TRBV5-5 to TRBJ2-2, with TRBD1 matching over 7 bases. V dropped 2 bases and J dropped 4; count of bases not matched to a gene: 5. In germline, CDR1 is SGHKS, CDR2 YYEKEE (reference sequence). This CDR3 is 15 amino acids long. The CDR3 loop is CASSFRDSPTGELFF. CDR3 in DNA: TGTGCCAGCAGCTTCCGGGACAGTCCCACCGGGGAGCTGTTTTTT.

The V gene is TRBV2, the J gene TRBJ2-3; TRBD1 aligns across 10 bases. CDR3 size: 16 residues. Germline lookup yields CDR1 SNHLY and CDR2 FYNNEI. The junction had 9 bases not matched to a gene; V was cut back by 6 bases and J by 3 bases. CDR3 loop: CASSPIGTGATDTQYF. As DNA, the CDR3 is TGTGCCAGCAGCCCCATCGGGACAGGGGCGACAGATACGCAGTATTTT.

The chain joins TRBV3-1 (or the pseudogene TRBV3-2) to TRBJ2-7, with TRBD1 identical over 9 bases. V trimming: 4 bases; J trimming: 2 bases; junction bases outside the gene matches: 3. This CDR3 is 14 amino acids long. Germline lookup yields CDR1 LGHDT and CDR2 YNNKEL (reference sequence). The CDR3 loop reads CASSPDRGAYEQYF. The CDR3 coding sequence is TGTGCCAGCAGCCCGGACAGGGGAGCCTACGAGCAGTACTTC.

V usage is TRBV5-4 and J usage is TRBJ2-5, with 14 bases fitting TRBD2. This CDR3 has 18 amino acids. With 5 bases clipped from V and 4 bases from J, the junction kept 13 bases outside the gene matches. Germline loops: CDR1 SGHNT, CDR2 YYREEE (reference sequence). The CDR3 protein is CASRYGLAGGVGGETQYF. The CDR3 coding sequence is TGTGCCAGCAGATACGGACTAGCGGGAGGAGTTGGTGGAGAGACCCAGTACTTC. The full variable domain, in which reference TRBV5-4 and TRBJ2-5 provide the parts outside the CDR3, is ETGVTQSPTHLIKTRGQQVTLRCSSQSGHNTVSWYQQALGQGPQFIFQYYREEENGRGNFPPRFSGLQFPNYSSELNVNALELDDSALYLCASRYGLAGGVGGETQYFGPGTRLLVL.

The CDR3 protein is CASSTDPTGMNTEAFF. CDR3 coding DNA: TGTGCCAGCAGCACTGACCCCACAGGGATGAACACTGAAGCTTTCTTT. The rearrangement links TRBV5-6 to TRBJ1-1; D may be TRBD1 (6 bases). CDR3 length: 16 amino acids. Germline V gene lookup returns CDR1 SGHDT and CDR2 YYEEEE. Trimming cost V 4 bases and J 0 bases, with 16 bases left between them.

This rearrangement joins TRBV2 to TRBJ2-1; the D gene is possibly TRBD1 (6 bases). Germline V lookup: CDR1 SNHLY, CDR2 FYNNEI. Trimming cost V 1 base and J 9 bases, with 10 bases left between them. The length of the CDR3 is 13 residues. The CDR3, as DNA: TGTGCCAGCAGTGAAGGGGAAGGGGGTGAGCAGTTCTTC. This sequence encodes CASSEGEGGEQFF.

This sequence joins TRBV19 and TRBJ1-5, with a tentative D call TRBD1 (5 bases). Looked up from germline, CDR1 is LNHDA and CDR2 is SQIVND (reference sequence). Trimming removed 6 bases from V and 4 bases from J, with 13 bases in between. This CDR3 is 14 amino acids long. The CDR3: CASRPLGGNQPQHF. The CDR3 region has the DNA TGTGCCAGTAGACCCCTCGGGGGGAATCAGCCCCAGCATTTT.

This rearrangement joins TRBV20-1 to TRBJ2-7; 11 nucleotides match TRBD2. V trimming: 3 bases; J trimming: 2 bases; junction bases outside the gene matches: 3. CDR3 length: 14 residues. Germline V gene data show CDR1 as DFQATT and CDR2 as SNEGSKA (reference sequence). CDR3 in DNA: TGCAGTGCTAGTTCTAGCGGGGGGACCTACGAGCAGTACTTC. This sequence encodes CSASSSGGTYEQYF.

V and J are TRBV28 and TRBJ1-4; TRBD1 matches 7 bases. Trimming took 7 bases from V and 7 from J; bases not matched to a gene: 9. This CDR3 is built from 14 residues. CDR1 is MDHEN, CDR2 SYDVKM, per germline. The CDR3, as DNA: TGTGCCAGCACGCTAGACAGGGTCGGTGAAAAACTGTTTTTT. This encodes CASTLDRVGEKLFF.

The rearrangement uses TRBV5-4 and TRBJ1-3; D may be TRBD1 (6 bases). V lost 4 bases and J lost 1, with 12 bases in between. Germline-derived CDR1 and CDR2 are SGHNT and YYREEE (reference sequence). The CDR3 runs to 15 residues. The CDR3 sequence: CASSRQASSGNTIYF. Here the CDR3 DNA reads TGTGCCAGCAGCCGACAGGCGTCATCTGGAAACACCATATATTTT. Variable domain in full (rest from reference TRBV5-4 and TRBJ1-3): ETGVTQSPTHLIKTRGQQVTLRCSSQSGHNTVSWYQQALGQGPQFIFQYYREEENGRGNFPPRFSGLQFPNYSSELNVNALELDDSALYLCASSRQASSGNTIYFGEGSWLTVV.

CDR3 coding DNA: TGCGCCAGCAGCCAAGACCAAGTCCCAGGGGGGCCGGGTGGAGATACGCAGTATTTT. Translated: CASSQDQVPGGPGGDTQYF. The chain uses TRBV4-1 and TRBJ2-3, with D possibly TRBD1 on 7 matching bases. There are 19 residues in the CDR3. The germline V gene encodes CDR1 MGHRA and CDR2 YSYEKL. Trimming removed 0 bases at V and 5 bases at J, with 24 bases between.

V gene TRBV28 combines with J gene TRBJ2-1; 11 bases line up with TRBD2. The CDR3 runs to 15 residues. The V gene's germline CDR1 is MDHEN and CDR2 SYDVKM. J lost 9 bases, V lost 4 bases, and 8 bases had no gene match. In nucleotides, the CDR3 is TGTGCCAGCAGTTACCAACTAGCGGGAGTCTCTGAGCAGTTCTTC. Translated, it gives CASSYQLAGVSEQFF.

This clone was found a few times. The chain carries TRBV7-9 and TRBJ2-2, with 7 bases aligning to TRBD2. The CDR3 is 15 residues long. Germline CDR1 SEHNR, CDR2 FQNEAQ (reference sequence). V trimming: 5 bases; J trimming: 7 bases; junction bases outside the gene matches: 10. DNA for the CDR3: TGTGCCAGCAGCGGTCACGGGGGGTATCACGGGGAGCTGTTTTTT. Its translation is CASSGHGGYHGELFF.

The rearrangement links TRBV6-5 to TRBJ2-1; 10 nucleotides align to TRBD1. V lost 6 bases, J lost 9 bases, and 8 bases stayed unmatched. In germline, CDR1 is MNHEY, CDR2 SVGAGI. The CDR3 contains 14 residues. The CDR3 sequence: CASSRDRGRVEQFF. The CDR3 coding sequence is TGTGCCAGCAGCCGTGACAGGGGGCGGGTTGAGCAGTTCTTC.

The V gene is TRBV4-1, the J gene TRBJ2-7; D is possibly TRBD1 (5 bases). CDR1 is MGHRA and CDR2 is YSYEKL in the germline V gene. With 4 bases removed from V and 0 bases from J, the gap between germline ends came to 10 bases. The CDR3 extends over 14 amino acids. Here the CDR3 DNA reads TGCGCCAGCAGCCCATCGACAGCCTCCTACGAGCAGTACTTC. Its translation: CASSPSTASYEQYF.

The chain couples TRBV14 to TRBJ2-1; perhaps TRBD2 as D (5 bases). The CDR3 sequence is 16 residues long. Germline assignment: CDR1 SGHDN and CDR2 FVKESK. Between the trimmed V and J ends, which lost 4 bases and 0 bases, there was a span of 13 bases. The chain's CDR3 is CASSREGGPSYNEQFF. CDR3 sequence (DNA): TGTGCCAGCAGCCGGGAAGGCGGGCCCTCCTACAATGAGCAGTTCTTC.

The V gene is TRBV15, the J gene TRBJ1-2; D is uncertain. V gave up 5 bases and J gave up 5 bases, with 12 bases separating them. CDR1 is LNHNV, CDR2 YYDKDF, per germline (reference sequence). The CDR3 is 13 amino acids. The CDR3 spells CATSPERGYGYTF. The CDR3 coding sequence is TGTGCCACCAGCCCTGAGCGGGGTTATGGCTACACCTTC.

The chain couples TRBV9 to TRBJ1-2; 10 positions match TRBD1. This CDR3 region has 16 residues. V shed 0 bases, J shed 7 bases, and the junction held 9 bases outside the gene matches. Per germline, CDR1 SGDLS and CDR2 YYNGEE. CDR3 DNA: TGTGCCAGCAGCGTAGCTTCATCCGGGACAGGGGCTGGCTACACCTTC. Translation: CASSVASSGTGAGYTF.

The V and J genes are TRBV7-9 and TRBJ1-1, with D unclear. V was pared by 1 base and J by 11 bases, with 11 bases between. CDR3 length: 12 amino acids. Germline V gene data show CDR1 as SEHNR and CDR2 as FQNEAQ (reference sequence). For the CDR3, the DNA is TGTGCCAGCAGCTTAGTGTTTATGGAGGCTTTCTTT. Its translation: CASSLVFMEAFF.

The rearrangement links TRBV13 to TRBJ2-7; 9 nucleotides agree with TRBD1. Unmatched junction bases numbered 8, after V lost 5 bases and J lost 0 bases. Germline CDR1 is PRHDT and CDR2 is FYEKMQ (reference sequence). The CDR3 sequence is 16 residues long. The CDR3, as DNA: TGTGCCAGCAGCAACCCCGGGACAGGGCGCTCCTACGAGCAGTACTTC. Encoded protein: CASSNPGTGRSYEQYF. Looking up the rest from reference TRBV13 and TRBJ2-7 gives the full variable domain: AAGVIQSPRHLIKEKRETATLKCYPIPRHDTVYWYQQGPGQDPQFLISFYEKMQSDKGSIPDRFSAQQFSDYHSELNMSSLELGDSALYFCASSNPGTGRSYEQYFGPGTRLTVT.

The V gene is TRBV5-6, the J gene TRBJ1-1; D is undetermined. The CDR3 has 14 residues. V was cut by 3 bases and J by 5 bases, with 14 bases left in between. Germline loops: CDR1 SGHDT, CDR2 YYEEEE. Here the CDR3 reads CASSSQRGWTEAFF. The CDR3, as DNA: TGTGCCAGCAGCTCCCAACGGGGTTGGACTGAAGCTTTCTTT.

J is TRBJ1-5 and V is TRBV5-1; TRBD1 matches at 8 bases. Looked up from germline, CDR1 is SGHRS and CDR2 is YFSETQ. The CDR3 extends over 15 amino acids. Germline trimming cut 1 base from V and 4 bases from J; bases unmatched to any gene: 4. The DNA for the CDR3 is TGCGCCAGCAGCTTGTCAGGGGGCGGTAATCAGCCCCAGCATTTT. Amino acids: CASSLSGGGNQPQHF.

The rearrangement uses TRBV12-5 and TRBJ2-1, with 13 bases aligning to TRBD2. The germline CDR1 and CDR2 sequences are LGHNT and FRNRAP. The V and J ends lost 4 bases and 3 bases, in that order; junction bases with no gene match: 9. The length of the CDR3 is 18 residues. CDR3 protein: CASGSEGLAGRFYNEQFF. In DNA, the CDR3 is TGTGCTAGTGGTTCCGAGGGACTAGCGGGAAGGTTCTACAATGAGCAGTTCTTC. The full variable domain, its missing parts supplied by reference TRBV12-5 and TRBJ2-1, is DARVTQTPRHKVTEMGQEVTMRCQPILGHNTVFWYRQTMMQGLELLAYFRNRAPLDDSGMPKDRFSAEMPDATLATLKIQPSEPRDSAVYFCASGSEGLAGRFYNEQFFGPGTRLTVL.

The chain joins TRBV28 to TRBJ2-5; the match to TRBD1 covers 9 bases. This CDR3 has 14 residues. Germline loops: CDR1 MDHEN, CDR2 SYDVKM. With V trimmed by 5 bases and J by 1 base, 2 bases remained unmatched. The CDR3 loop is CASSTGGSQETQYF. For the CDR3, the DNA is TGTGCCAGCAGTACAGGGGGCTCCCAAGAGACCCAGTACTTC.

The V call is TRBV5-5, the J call TRBJ2-7; 7 positions match TRBD1. This CDR3 comprises 14 residues. CDR1 SGHKS and CDR2 YYEKEE come from the germline V gene (reference sequence). The ends lost 4 bases at V and 6 bases at J; junction bases unmatched: 10. CDR3 sequence: CASSALRQGSEQYF. DNA for the CDR3: TGTGCCAGCAGCGCCCTTAGACAGGGCTCCGAGCAGTACTTC. The variable domain in full, completed from reference TRBV5-5 and TRBJ2-7, reads DAGVTQSPTHLIKTRGQQVTLRCSPISGHKSVSWYQQVLGQGPQFIFQYYEKEERGRGNFPDRFSARQFPNYSSELNVNALLLGDSALYLCASSALRQGSEQYFGPGTRLTVT.

V and J are TRBV5-4 and TRBJ1-3; D is unresolved. The CDR3 extends over 14 amino acids. Trimming left V 3 bases short and J 0 bases short, with 7 bases between. Germline loops: CDR1 SGHNT, CDR2 YYREEE (reference sequence). As DNA, the CDR3 is TGTGCCAGCAGCTCGGTAAACTCTGGAAACACCATATATTTT. Amino acids: CASSSVNSGNTIYF.

V gene TRBV7-9 combines with J gene TRBJ1-2; 11 positions match TRBD1. This CDR3 is 16 amino acids long. With 3 bases clipped from V and 8 bases from J, the junction kept 11 bases outside the gene matches. From germline, CDR1 is SEHNR and CDR2 FQNEAQ (reference sequence). CDR3 nucleotides: TGTGCCAGCAGCTTGGTCGGGACAGGGGGTTTCAGAGGCTACACCTTC. Protein product: CASSLVGTGGFRGYTF.

The rearrangement uses TRBV27 and TRBJ1-2; TRBD1 is a possible D gene (6 bases). CDR1 and CDR2 (germline): MNHEY, SMNVEV (reference sequence). This CDR3 comprises 14 residues. V lost 6 bases, J lost 2 bases, and 13 bases lay in between. CDR3 in amino acids: CASRLRTGNYGYTF. The CDR3 DNA follows: TGTGCCAGCAGACTACGTACAGGGAACTATGGCTACACCTTC.